Reported below is one T cell receptor (beta chain). In this sample, this clonotype turned up many times. It has no known antigen specificity. Base quality data are lacking; no much larger clone is found one base away. Inclusive of the bounding cysteine and phenylalanine, the CDR3 is 16 residues long. The only DNA kept is the CDR3, 48 bases in frame from the first base. CDR1 LGHNA and CDR2 YNFKEQ are derived from the germline V gene. V and J are truncated by 0 bases and 0 bases respectively, leaving an intervening sequence of 6 bases. Only healthy Caucasian donors were included. Three pairs of female monozygotic twins, all aged about 18 to 29 years, made up the twin cohort. Peripheral blood mononuclear cells were the source from which RNA for the TCR libraries was isolated. Libraries were built with 5' RACE. The instrument given in TCRdb is Illumina HiSeq 2000. A universal primer binding site was introduced by template switching, and a unique molecular identifier was present in the final cDNA, enabling accurate counting of TCR cDNA molecules. Specific primers in the conserved constant-segment region were used to synthesize first-strand cDNA for the TCR alpha and beta chains. Each cDNA library was double barcoded, with a SMART-Mk sample barcode plus Illumina barcodes, to control for contamination. TruSeq adapter sequences along with Illumina sample barcodes were introduced in two successive PCR steps. The TCR alpha and beta cDNA libraries were sequenced on the Illumina HiSeq platform using custom primers. The original pipeline was this. Unique molecular identifiers were extracted from raw reads with MiGEC, and CDR3 positions were determined with MiXCR. For each individual, recombination models were inferred using an EM algorithm with the repgenHMM and IGoR tools. The tcR package in R was used for shared clonotype analysis, with sharing normalized by the product of cloneset sizes. Out-of-frame nonproductive sequences were analyzed to study raw recombination free of thymic and clonal selection effects. TCRdb reprocessing: public reads trimmed at Q25 with fastp, clones called with MiXCR, in-frame beta chains kept. All rows with the same CDR3 protein become a single entry with the most common DNA and genes. What appears here as the V and J calls and clone size reflects TCRdb's work, not the paper's. Here the sample has 550,000 to 800,000 distinct CDR3 sequences; about 7.6% occur a single time. Around 1.6% of the sample is taken by the ten largest.

This sample is drawn from a study of identical twins (TCRdb year 2016). Broadly, across the study: TCR alpha and beta repertoires from monozygotic twins, unrelated adults of various ages and cord blood were deep-sequenced to test whether fetal clonotypes persist. To rule out contamination, replicate twin experiments were performed at different times with different library preparation protocols. On the study overall, not on this receptor specifically: Abundant cord blood beta clonotypes had fewer insertions, young adult naive repertoires showed a similar but weaker trend, and memory repertoires showed no such trend. Because the same donors could not be followed over many years, conclusions were based on cross-sectional statistical analysis. Compared with coincidental sharing between unrelated individuals, out-of-frame TCR alpha sequences shared between twins had an excess of sequences with low generation probability. Out-of-frame TCR alpha sharing in monozygotic twins was systematically underestimated by recombination models, whereas sharing between unrelated individuals was in agreement with the recombination models. In beta out-of-frame sequences, excess twin sharing was weaker, because having fewer shared sequences lowered the signal-to-noise ratio. Invariant T cells such as MAIT and iNKT could partly confound zero-insertion analyses, though diverse VJ usage argued against this for most clonotypes.

These data were also reused for a study on yellow fever vaccine responses in identical twins. The second source states: The T cell response to vaccination in identical twins was reported by the authors to appear partly convergent and partly personalized. Focusing on identical twins, the study followed the T cell clones that responded to the vaccine, and did so with precision.

This clonotype was obtained from a woman aged 18-35 years in good health. Specimen: PBMCs. The sequence links TRBV4-2 to TRBJ2-6, with no confident D gene call. Here is the DNA: TGTGCCAGCAGCCAAGATTTCACCTCTGGGGCCAACGTCCTGACTTTC. This gives the protein CASSQDFTSGANVLTF.